This T cell receptor beta chain was identified in a study of vaccination and CD4 T cells after COVID-19. Broader study findings: There was no significant change from roughly 21 to 40 median reactive clonotypes.

The Oncomine TCR Beta short-read assay generated sequence data from the DNA of cultured CD4+ T cells. From the PCR reads, TCRdb called clonotypes with MiXCR, one entry per CDR3 protein. Among roughly 15,000 distinct CDR3 sequences, about 28% were seen once, and the ten largest hold more than 15%. V was shortened by 4 bases and J by 4 bases, with 13 bases between the two germline ends. This CDR3 is built from 14 residues. Germline lookup yields CDR1 SGHNT and CDR2 YYREEE (reference sequence). As to this clonotype: The antigen is not known.

Treatment specified: roughly 10-day PBMC culture with coronavirus spike peptide pools or control peptides (ViraFEST assay). Sequencing was done on a sample of cultured CD4+ T cells from blood. The gene calls are TRBV5-4 and TRBJ2-3; weak D call: TRBD1 (6 bases). The TCR comes from a human donor with COVID-19. The CDR3 loop reads CASSTEQGADTQYF. The CDR3 nucleotides read TGTGCCAGCAGCACGGAACAGGGAGCAGATACGCAGTATTTT.